This record concerns one T cell receptor beta chain sequence. The data were taken from a study of T cell changes during pregnancy in multiple sclerosis. Assay: immunoSEQ multiplex PCR; the TCRdb copy retains only in-frame clones and omits some. The sample carries 20,000 to 25,000 clones, approximately 90% recorded once. Germline V lookup: CDR1 SNHLY, CDR2 FYNNEI. V lost 7 bases and J lost 3; bases outside the gene matches: 17. CDR3 length equals 18 residues. This receptor was identified in a female donor with multiple sclerosis, enrolled in a pregnancy study. The sample in question was CD4+ T cells from peripheral blood mononuclear cells, obtained in the third trimester of pregnancy. The chain couples TRBV2 to TRBJ1-4, with 7 bases aligning to TRBD1. The CDR3 protein is CASTPSPYNRGPNEKLFF. In nucleotides, the CDR3 is TGTGCCAGCACCCCAAGCCCCTATAACAGGGGACCTAATGAAAAACTGTTTTTT. Complete variable domain (other parts from reference TRBV2 and TRBJ1-4): EPEVTQTPSHQVTQMGQEVILRCVPISNHLYFYWYRQILGQKVEFLVSFYNNEISEKSEIFDDQFSVERPDGSNFTLKIRSTKLEDSAMYFCASTPSPYNRGPNEKLFFGSGTQLSVL.